Following are 2 T cell receptor beta chains from one sample sequenced in a study of cytomegalovirus exposure and HLA in healthy donors. The study ran its PCR with 60 Vbeta and 13 Jbeta primers. Produced via immunoSEQ multiplex PCR; TCRdb's table is partial and in-frame only. The sample has about 140,000 clones, roughly three fifths seen once. The source material was PBMCs. These receptors originate from a male donor in good health and CMV-seronegative.

The chain recombines TRBV19 with TRBJ1-5, with D tentatively TRBD1 (5 bases). From germline, CDR1 is LNHDA and CDR2 SQIVND (reference sequence). V was trimmed by 6 bases and J by 4 bases, leaving 16 bases between them. The length of the CDR3 is 15 residues. CDR3 DNA sequence: TGTGCCAGTAGCGGCAGGGTTGGGGTTAATCAGCCCCAGCATTTT. Translating it yields CASSGRVGVNQPQHF. Combining the CDR3 with reference TRBV19 and TRBJ1-5 gives the whole variable domain DGGITQSPKYLFRKEGQNVTLSCEQNLNHDAMYWYRQDPGQGLRLIYYSQIVNDFQKGDIAEGYSVSREKKESFPLTVTSAQKNPTAFYLCASSGRVGVNQPQHFGDGTRLSIL.

This clone was detected a few times. V is TRBV7-2 and J is TRBJ2-5, with a weak D call TRBD2 (5 bases). Germline V gives CDR1 SGHTA, CDR2 FQGNSA. The CDR3 length is 17 residues. V was clipped by 2 bases and J by 4 bases, with 20 bases between them. CDR3 loop: CASSLPTHPGYGETQYF. The DNA of the CDR3 is TGTGCCAGCAGCTTACCAACCCATCCGGGGTATGGAGAGACCCAGTACTTC.